This T cell receptor beta chain comes out of a study of shared clonotypes between healthy human individuals (dated by TCRdb to the early 2020s). Regarding the study in general: A couple of women and three men aged 18 to 49 years were included in the cohort. Different laboratories and diverse techniques were used to prepare libraries and sequence TCR repertoires, to increase sequencing depth and limit assay-specific biases. To estimate repertoire size and how much clonotype sharing occurs between individuals, the study deeply sequenced the blood TCR repertoires of roughly 5 healthy adults. Per donor, leukapheresis produced somewhere between about 0.94 and 10 billion PBMCs. For each donor, CD4 naive and CD4 memory were each run on three plates, CD8 naive on two plates, and CD8 memory on one plate. The investigation overall reported the following: Compared with non-shared clonotypes, the clonotypes found in all four sorted-subset donors had higher generation probabilities. Across a few donors, around 5.4% of naive CD4, roughly 3.4% of naive CD8, 2% to 2.5% of memory CD4, and over 0.35% of memory CD8 clonotypes were shared. Only blood was sampled, and tissue TCR repertoires likely differ from those in blood. The genetic and exposure-history diversity represented was limited by the small number of donors. Pairwise subsampling led to the expectation that sequencing depth would affect the degree of clonotype sharing among donors. Incomplete sequencing was indicated by rarefaction of sorted-subset datasets, despite the large sequencing depth. Naive subsets generally had larger estimated clonotype richness than memory subsets did.

Healthy HIV-negative adults with no recently reported acute infections or vaccinations were included as donors. Every donor was a Caucasian adult residing in Nashville, Tennessee, USA. Magnetic negative selection was used to enrich CD4+ T cells, after which naive cells were positively selected on CD45RA and the negative fraction became the memory subset. After blood collection by leukapheresis, PBMCs were isolated using Ficoll-Histopaque density gradient centrifugation and then cryopreserved in the vapor phase of liquid nitrogen. Analytical flow cytometry was used to check the purity and quantity of every magnetically sorted T cell population. Each sorted fraction had its genomic DNA isolated and then quantified by UV absorbance on a Nanodrop 2000c. This clone was recorded at least ten times. What antigen it recognizes has not been identified. Base qualities are not at hand, and no much larger clone is one base apart. Additional DNA sequences in this sample encode the identical CDR3.

Using the deep immunoSEQ assay, multiplex PCR amplified TCR CDR3 regions from genomic DNA. Extracted genomic DNA from each cell subset was spread evenly across all wells of several immunoSEQ 96-well plates, with each plate serving as a replicate. For sorted subsets, about 200 ng genomic DNA, equal to 30,000 or so T cell genomes, was loaded into each replicate PCR. The purified libraries were quantified using a Qubit 3.0 fluorometer, sized with a Bioanalyzer 2100, and then quantified again using the KAPA Library Quantification kit. Every immunoSEQ 96-well plate was sequenced on a dedicated single-read 150-cycle Illumina NextSeq 550 flow cell. In the paper's pipeline: Because the immunoSEQ output included only junctional sequences and no quality scores, the filtering could not be the same as the filtering used for full-length reads. To assign V/J genes and CDR3, sequences were annotated using PyIR, a Python wrapper for IgBLAST v1.9, with IMGT germline references. Any read was removed if the V/J assignment was weak (E-value above 1e-6), the CDR3 was missing, or the read contained stop codons, out-of-frame junctions, or ambiguous translated residues. V3J clonotypes were defined as sequences sharing an identical inferred V gene, J gene, and CDR3 amino acid sequence. Percentage overlap between repertoires was computed as shared unique clonotypes divided by the size of the smaller repertoire. Richness of each repertoire was evaluated using RTK rarefaction, the Chao1 estimator, and Recon v2.1 estimates of unobserved clonotypes. For all TCRbeta clonotypes obtained by the gDNA method from a few donors, generation probabilities were computed with OLGA. Here the immuneACCESS table is served through TCRdb, limited to in-frame sequences with V and J called. Missing clones are a known gap in these copies; in checked studies unresolved V genes cover under half, and the rest lacks a known reason. The V and J calls and clone size were taken over from that table, and D and trimming were inferred from the DNA. The sample table contains 950,000 to 1,300,000 clones; only one count was recorded for about 75% of them. About 1.5% of the sample is held by the ten biggest clonotypes.

CDR1 SGHRS and CDR2 YFSETQ were looked up in the germline V gene. Between the V and J ends, shortened by 3 bases and 0 bases respectively, the junction contains 9 bases. The CDR3 has 14 amino acids, counting the end cysteine and phenylalanine. The DNA shown is the 42-base CDR3, in frame from base 1. This chain is built from TRBV5-1 and TRBJ1-1; a confident D gene designation cannot be given. Source material: memory CD4+ T cells sorted from blood. According to the study, the label for this sample's cell subset or site signals: CD45RA-negative fraction. The source of this sequence is a man younger than 35 in good health. The bases are TGCGCCAGCAGCTCGACGGGGTTGAACACTGAAGCTTTCTTT. Its amino acids are CASSSTGLNTEAFF.